The present TCR beta chain was sequenced within a study of blood T cell repertoires in COVID-19. Background on the study: PBMCs, B-cell-depleted T cells, or T cells were the source of the cDNA or gDNA that made up the material.

How the authors handled the data: Reference gene primer amplification in the assay estimated nucleated cell counts. Here immunoSEQ multiplex PCR was the method, and the copy in TCRdb shows in-frame clones only, minus some. Clone size and the V and J calls come from that table; the DNA yielded D and trimming. The sample gives fewer than 500,000 clones, roughly four fifths of which show up once; 1.1% is in the top ten. The V gene lost 4 bases and the J gene lost 0 bases, with 12 bases spanning the gap. The CDR3 spans 14 residues. Looked up from germline, CDR1 is SQVTM and CDR2 is ANQGSEA. The clonotype comes from a human donor with acute or convalescent COVID-19. The donor label of this sample is uncertain. V and J are TRBV29-1 and TRBJ1-1; D call uncertain. The source material was peripheral blood. CDR3 coding DNA: TGCAGCGTTGGTCCTCCGGGAATGAACACTGAAGCTTTCTTT. The encoded protein is CSVGPPGMNTEAFF. The full variable domain, rest sourced from reference TRBV29-1 and TRBJ1-1, is SAVISQKPSRDICQRGTSLTIQCQVDSQVTMMFWYRQQPGQSLTLIATANQGSEATYESGFVIDKFPISRPNLTFSTLTVSNMSPEDSSIYLCSVGPPGMNTEAFFGQGTRLTVV.